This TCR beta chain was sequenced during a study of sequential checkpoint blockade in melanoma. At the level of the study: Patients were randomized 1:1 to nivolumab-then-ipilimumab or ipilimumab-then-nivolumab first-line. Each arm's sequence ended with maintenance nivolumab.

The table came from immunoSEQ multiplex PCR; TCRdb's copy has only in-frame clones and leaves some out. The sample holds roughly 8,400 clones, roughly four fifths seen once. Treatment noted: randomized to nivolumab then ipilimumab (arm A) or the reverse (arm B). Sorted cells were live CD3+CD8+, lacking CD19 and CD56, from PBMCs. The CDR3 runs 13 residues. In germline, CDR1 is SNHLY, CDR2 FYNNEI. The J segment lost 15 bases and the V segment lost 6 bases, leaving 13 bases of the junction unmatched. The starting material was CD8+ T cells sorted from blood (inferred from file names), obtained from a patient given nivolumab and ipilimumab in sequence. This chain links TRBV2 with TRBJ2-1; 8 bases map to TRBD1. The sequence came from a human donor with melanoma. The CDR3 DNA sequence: TGTGCCAGCAGCCGGACGACAGGGGCGAGATGGTTCTTC. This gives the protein CASSRTTGARWFF.